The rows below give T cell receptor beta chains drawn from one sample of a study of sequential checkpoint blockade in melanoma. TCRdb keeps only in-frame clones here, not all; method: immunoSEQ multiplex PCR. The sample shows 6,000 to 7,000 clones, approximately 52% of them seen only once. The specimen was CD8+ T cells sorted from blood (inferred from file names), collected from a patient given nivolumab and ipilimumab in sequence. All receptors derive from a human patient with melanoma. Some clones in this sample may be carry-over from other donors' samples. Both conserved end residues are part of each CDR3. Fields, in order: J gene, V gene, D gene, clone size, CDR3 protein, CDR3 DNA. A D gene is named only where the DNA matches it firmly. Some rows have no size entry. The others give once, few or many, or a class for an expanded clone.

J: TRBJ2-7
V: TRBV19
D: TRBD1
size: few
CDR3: CASSMRQGAIYEQYF
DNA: TGTGCCAGTAGTATGCGACAGGGGGCAATTTACGAGCAGTACTTC

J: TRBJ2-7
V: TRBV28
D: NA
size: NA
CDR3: CASSLLQGVAYEQYF
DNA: TGTGCCAGCAGTTTATTACAGGGAGTAGCCTACGAGCAGTACTTC

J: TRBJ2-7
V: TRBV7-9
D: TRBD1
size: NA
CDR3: CASSFDRQGSHEQYF
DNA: TGTGCCAGCAGCTTCGATAGACAGGGGAGCCACGAGCAGTACTTC

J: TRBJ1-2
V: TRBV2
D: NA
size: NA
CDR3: CASSEEPTYYGYTF
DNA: TGTGCCAGCAGTGAAGAGCCAACCTACTATGGCTACACCTTC

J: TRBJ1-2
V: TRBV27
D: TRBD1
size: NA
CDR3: CASSLGQGNGYTF
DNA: TGTGCCAGCAGTTTAGGACAGGGGAACGGCTACACCTTC

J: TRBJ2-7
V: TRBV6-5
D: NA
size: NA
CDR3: CASSSLDIPYEQYF
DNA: TGTGCCAGCAGTTCCTTGGACATCCCCTACGAGCAGTACTTC

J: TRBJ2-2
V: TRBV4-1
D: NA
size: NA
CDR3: CASSLGPGPGELFF
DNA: TGCGCCAGCAGCCTTGGGCCCGGCCCCGGGGAGCTGTTTTTT

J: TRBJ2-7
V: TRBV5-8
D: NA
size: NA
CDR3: CASSLAATAYEQYF
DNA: TGTGCCAGCAGCTTAGCTGCCACAGCCTACGAGCAGTACTTC

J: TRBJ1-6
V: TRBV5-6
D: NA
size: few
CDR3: CASSGWGVGSPLHF
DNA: TGTGCCAGCAGCGGATGGGGGGTTGGCTCACCCCTCCACTTT

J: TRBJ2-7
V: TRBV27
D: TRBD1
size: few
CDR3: CASSLSWDRGYEQYF
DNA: TGTGCCAGCAGTTTATCGTGGGACAGGGGCTACGAGCAGTACTTC

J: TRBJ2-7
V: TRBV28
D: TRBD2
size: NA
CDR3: CASSYPQRDLTVYEQYF
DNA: TGTGCCAGCAGTTATCCTCAGCGGGACCTAACCGTCTACGAGCAGTACTTC

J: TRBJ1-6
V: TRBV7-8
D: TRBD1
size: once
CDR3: CASSLRSRTGNNSPLHF
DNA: TGTGCCAGCAGCTTAAGGTCCCGGACAGGAAATAATTCACCCCTCCACTTT

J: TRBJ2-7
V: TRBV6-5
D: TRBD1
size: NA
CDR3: CASSYGQGQLNEQYF
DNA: TGTGCCAGCAGTTACGGGCAGGGACAGCTCAACGAGCAGTACTTC

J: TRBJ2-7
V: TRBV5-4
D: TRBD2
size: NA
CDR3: CASSQAGFQDEQYF
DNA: TGTGCCAGCAGCCAAGCGGGGTTTCAGGACGAGCAGTACTTC

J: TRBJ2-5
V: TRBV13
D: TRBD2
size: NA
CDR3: CASRHRGGEKTQYF
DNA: TGTGCCAGCAGGCATCGCGGGGGTGAGAAGACCCAGTACTTC

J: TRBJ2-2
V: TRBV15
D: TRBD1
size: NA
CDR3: CATSRPTGGLTGELFF
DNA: TGTGCCACCAGCAGACCGACAGGGGGGCTAACCGGGGAGCTGTTTTTT

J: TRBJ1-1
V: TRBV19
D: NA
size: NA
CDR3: CASTEAGWTEAFF
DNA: TGTGCCAGTACCGAGGCGGGGTGGACTGAAGCTTTCTTT

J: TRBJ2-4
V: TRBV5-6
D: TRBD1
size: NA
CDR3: CASSSGQGANIQYF
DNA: TGTGCCAGCAGCTCGGGACAGGGGGCCAACATTCAGTACTTC

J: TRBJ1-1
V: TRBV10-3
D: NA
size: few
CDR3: CAITEPDKPAEAFF
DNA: TGTGCCATCACCGAGCCGGACAAGCCCGCTGAAGCTTTCTTT

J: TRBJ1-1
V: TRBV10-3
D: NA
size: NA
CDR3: CASGDPSEAFF
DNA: TGTGCCAGCGGGGACCCGAGTGAAGCTTTCTTT

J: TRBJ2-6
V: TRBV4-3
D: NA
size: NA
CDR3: CASSQRDSSSGANVLTF
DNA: TGCGCCAGCAGCCAAAGGGACTCCTCCTCCGGGGCCAACGTCCTGACTTTC

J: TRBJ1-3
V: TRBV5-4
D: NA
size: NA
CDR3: CASSQEGVPEHTIYF
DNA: TGCGCCAGCAGCCAAGAGGGGGTACCCGAGCACACCATATATTTT

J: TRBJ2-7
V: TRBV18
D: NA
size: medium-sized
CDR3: CASSPPMGTGEQYF
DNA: TGTGCCAGCTCACCACCGATGGGAACGGGGGAGCAGTACTTC

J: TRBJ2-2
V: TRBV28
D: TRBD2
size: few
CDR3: CASSRAGGLDGELFF
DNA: TGTGCCAGCAGCCGAGCGGGGGGGCTTGACGGGGAGCTGTTTTTT

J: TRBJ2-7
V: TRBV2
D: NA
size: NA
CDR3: CASSGLPYEQYF
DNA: TGTGCCAGTTCGGGACTTCCTTACGAGCAGTACTTC

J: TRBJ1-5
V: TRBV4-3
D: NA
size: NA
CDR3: CASSRRRAGNQPQHF
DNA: TGCGCCAGCAGCCGCCGAAGGGCAGGGAATCAGCCCCAGCATTTT

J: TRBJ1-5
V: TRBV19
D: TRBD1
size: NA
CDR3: CASMRQGANQPQHF
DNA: TGTGCCAGTATGAGGCAGGGGGCCAATCAGCCCCAGCATTTT

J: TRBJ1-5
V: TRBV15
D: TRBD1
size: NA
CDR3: CATRDGTDNQPQHF
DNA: TGTGCCACCAGAGACGGGACAGACAATCAGCCCCAGCATTTT

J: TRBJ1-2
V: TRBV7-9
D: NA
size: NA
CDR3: CASSLPGQGSYGYTF
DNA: TGTGCCAGCAGCTTGCCGGGGCAGGGGAGTTATGGCTACACCTTC

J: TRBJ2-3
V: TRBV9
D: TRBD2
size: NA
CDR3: CASSVASGGAGDTQYF
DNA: TGTGCCAGCAGCGTAGCTAGCGGGGGGGCAGGGGATACGCAGTATTTT

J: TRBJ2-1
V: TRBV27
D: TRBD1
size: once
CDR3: CASTQQGVDEQFF
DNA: TGTGCCAGCACCCAACAGGGGGTCGATGAGCAGTTCTTC

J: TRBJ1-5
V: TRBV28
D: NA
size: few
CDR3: CASEGVYNQPQHF
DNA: TGTGCCAGCGAGGGGGTGTACAATCAGCCCCAGCATTTT

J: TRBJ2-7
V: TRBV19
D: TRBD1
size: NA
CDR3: CASSIGVPGQGQYF
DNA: TGTGCCAGTAGTATAGGTGTCCCGGGACAGGGGCAGTACTTC

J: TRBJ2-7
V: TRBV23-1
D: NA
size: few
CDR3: CASRARDEQYF
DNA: TGCGCCAGCAGAGCACGGGACGAGCAGTACTTC

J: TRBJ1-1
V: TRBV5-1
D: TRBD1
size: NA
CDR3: CASSQTGGSEAFF
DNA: TGCGCCAGCAGCCAGACAGGGGGCTCTGAAGCTTTCTTT